The 21 T cell receptor beta chains below were found in one sample sequenced in a study of post-analysis software for immune sequencing data. Broader study findings: Five TRBV segments, including TRBV5-6, TRBV5-1 and TRBV20-1, were more frequent in patients than controls.

TCR beta libraries were prepared from cDNA with unique molecular identifiers. Via MiXCR, TCRdb re-called the PCR reads, giving one row per CDR3 protein. The sample shows about 770,000 distinct CDR3 sequences, around 42% of them seen only once. No antigen has been assigned to these receptors. The sequenced sample consisted of blood. These receptors all come from a girl aged 10 to 17 with multiple sclerosis.

The chain links TRBV7-6 to TRBJ1-5; D is undetermined. The CDR3 contains 13 residues. Germline CDR1 SGHVS, CDR2 FNYEAQ. V lost 1 base and J lost 7, with 8 bases in between. The CDR3 sequence: CASSLGHHQPQHF. The DNA of the CDR3 is TGTGCCAGCAGCTTAGGACACCACCAGCCCCAGCATTTT.

The chain uses TRBV5-1 and TRBJ2-4; 8 nucleotides match TRBD2. Germline CDR1 and CDR2: SGHRS and YFSETQ. Germline trimming cut 0 bases from V and 13 bases from J; bases unmatched to any gene: 9. This CDR3 comprises 14 residues. The CDR3 here is CASSLDGTRGEQYF. CDR3 nucleotide sequence: TGCGCCAGCAGCTTGGATGGGACTAGAGGTGAGCAGTACTTC.

The rearrangement links TRBV20-1 to TRBJ2-2; 9 bases agree with TRBD2. V shed 6 bases, J shed 4 bases, and the junction held 9 bases outside the gene matches. The CDR3 loop spans 15 amino acids. The germline CDR1 and CDR2 sequences are DFQATT and SNEGSKA (reference sequence). DNA of the CDR3: TGCAGTGCCAGCCCTCTGCGGGAGGGCACCGGGGAGCTGTTTTTT. Protein sequence: CSASPLREGTGELFF.

A few counts support this clonotype. The chain uses TRBV7-9 and TRBJ2-7, with 16 nucleotides matching TRBD2. Germline V gene sequence: CDR1 SEHNR, CDR2 FQNEAQ (reference sequence). This CDR3 is 15 amino acids long. V lost 5 bases, J lost 6 bases, and 4 bases stayed unmatched. CDR3 in DNA: TGTGCCAGCAGCCCCGGGACTAGCGGGAGGGTCGAGCAGTACTTC. It codes for CASSPGTSGRVEQYF. The full variable domain, its missing parts supplied by reference TRBV7-9 and TRBJ2-7, is DTGVSQNPRHKITKRGQNVTFRCDPISEHNRLYWYRQTLGQGPEFLTYFQNEAQLEKSRLLSDRFSAERPKGSFSTLEIQRTEQGDSAMYLCASSPGTSGRVEQYFGPGTRLTVT.

This chain links TRBV7-2 with TRBJ1-6; D remains unclear. The V gene's germline CDR1 is SGHTA and CDR2 FQGNSA. The CDR3 loop spans 14 amino acids. Trimming cost V 1 base and J 10 bases, with 11 bases left between them. The CDR3 reads CASSLDRVTSPLHF. CDR3 nucleotides: TGTGCCAGCAGCTTAGATCGAGTCACCTCACCCCTCCACTTT.

This clonotype has just a few counts. This chain joins TRBV20-1 and TRBJ2-4; either TRBD1 or TRBD2 may fit D (6 bases each). V was pared by 5 bases and J by 8 bases, with 16 bases between. CDR1 and CDR2 from the germline V gene are DFQATT and SNEGSKA (reference sequence). CDR3 length: 13 residues. Written as DNA, the CDR3 is TGCAGTGCTGGGGGGCTCAGGGGAGACATTCAGTACTTC. Translated, it gives CSAGGLRGDIQYF.

This clonotype has more than one count but fewer than ten. The chain carries TRBV5-4 and TRBJ2-3; 10 bases agree with TRBD1. Germline CDR1 and CDR2: SGHNT and YYREEE (reference sequence). V gave up 7 bases and J gave up 6 bases; unmatched junction bases: 8. The CDR3 loop spans 14 amino acids. The CDR3 is CASRLGTGADTQYF. DNA of the CDR3: TGTGCCAGCCGACTTGGGACAGGGGCCGATACGCAGTATTTT. The complete variable domain, with remaining parts taken from reference TRBV5-4 and TRBJ2-3, reads ETGVTQSPTHLIKTRGQQVTLRCSSQSGHNTVSWYQQALGQGPQFIFQYYREEENGRGNFPPRFSGLQFPNYSSELNVNALELDDSALYLCASRLGTGADTQYFGPGTRLTVL.

This clonotype was seen a few times. One junction end disagrees with the germline gene, perhaps due to a read error. The chain is built from TRBV6-1 and TRBJ2-3; 12 nucleotides align to TRBD2. The CDR3 spans 15 residues. From germline, CDR1 is MNHNS and CDR2 SASEGT. CDR3 DNA sequence: TGTGCCAGCGGTGAACTAGCGGGAGGTCCAGATACGCAGTATTTT. It is translated as CASGELAGGPDTQYF.

This clonotype was detected a few times. One end of the junction varies from germline; a read error may be responsible. The rearrangement links TRBV7-2 to TRBJ2-7; 7 bases are a match to TRBD2. Germline CDR1 SGHTA, CDR2 FQGNSA. The CDR3 is 15 amino acids. The CDR3 spells CASSLAGGPSHEQYF. CDR3 sequence (DNA): TGTGCCAGCAGCTTAGCGGGAGGGCCCTCCCACGAGCAGTACTTC.

This clonotype was seen only a few times. At one boundary the junction diverges from the germline segment, which might be a read error. CDR3 DNA: TGTGCCAGCAGCTACTGGTCTAGCGGGTCTCGGGGTGGGGAGCAGTTCTTC. This codes for CASSYWSSGSRGGEQFF. The chain recombines TRBV6-2 or TRBV6-3 with TRBJ2-1; 8 bases match TRBD2. The CDR3 is made up of 17 amino acids. From germline, CDR1 is MNHEY and CDR2 SVGEGT.

The chain employs TRBV6-2 or TRBV6-3 and TRBJ2-5; D gene uncertain. The CDR3 extends over 12 amino acids. Germline values: CDR1 MNHEY, CDR2 SVGEGT. V lost 7 bases to trimming and J lost 5 bases, with 11 bases between them. CDR3 in amino acids: CASNDRAETQYF. CDR3 DNA sequence: TGTGCCAGCAACGACCGGGCGGAGACCCAGTACTTC.

In this sample, this clonotype turned up a few times. V usage is TRBV29-1 and J usage is TRBJ2-1, with D perhaps TRBD2 (5 bases). Germline lookup yields CDR1 SQVTM and CDR2 ANQGSEA. This CDR3 is 14 amino acids long. Trimming shortened V by 3 bases and J by 4 bases, and 13 bases separated the two germline ends. CDR3 amino acids: CSVDLRGAYNEQFF. DNA of the CDR3: TGCAGCGTTGATCTACGGGGTGCATACAATGAGCAGTTCTTC.

For the CDR3, the DNA is TGTGCCAGCAGTTCCCCCCTAGCGGGAGCGCGGGGGACCCAGTACTTC. Protein: CASSSPLAGARGTQYF. V usage is TRBV12-3 or TRBV12-4 and J usage is TRBJ2-5; 10 bases line up with TRBD2. The CDR3 runs 16 residues. V dropped 4 bases and J dropped 7; count of bases not matched to a gene: 12.

The chain uses TRBV12-3 or TRBV12-4 and TRBJ2-1, with TRBD1 as a possible D gene (6 bases). The CDR3 totals 16 residues. V was clipped by 5 bases and J by 5 bases, with 19 bases between them. The CDR3 DNA reads as TGTGCCAGCAGTCCGCAAACAGGGACCCTCAACAATGAGCAGTTCTTC. This gives the protein CASSPQTGTLNNEQFF.

This clonotype appeared a single time. CDR3 nucleotide sequence: TGTGCCATCAGTAGTGGCGGAAAAGGGGCAGATACGCAGTATTTT. This sequence encodes CAISSGGKGADTQYF. The genes are TRBV10-3 and TRBJ2-3; D perhaps matches TRBD1 (5 bases). The germline V and J ends were trimmed by 5 bases and 4 bases, with 16 bases remaining between them. Germline CDR1 is ENHRY and CDR2 is SYGVKD. This CDR3 spans 15 amino acids.

This clonotype was recorded a few times. The J gene is TRBJ2-7, the V gene TRBV6-6, with unresolved D. Germline V gene lookup returns CDR1 MNHNY and CDR2 SVGAGI (reference sequence). V shed 7 bases and J shed 9 bases, with 10 bases lying between them. CDR3 length: 10 residues. Here the CDR3 reads CASNPDAQYF. As DNA, the CDR3 is TGTGCCAGCAACCCTGACGCGCAGTACTTC.

There are a few counts of this clonotype. The chain joins TRBV7-2 to TRBJ1-6; 7 bases match TRBD1. Trimming removed 8 bases from V and 7 bases from J; junction bases left unmatched: 8. Germline V CDR1 and CDR2: SGHTA, FQGNSA. The length of the CDR3 is 14 residues. The CDR3 protein is CASGTGTDNSPLHF. The DNA for the CDR3 is TGTGCCAGCGGCACTGGGACAGACAATTCACCCCTCCACTTT. Filled out from reference TRBV7-2 and TRBJ1-6, the complete variable domain reads GAGVSQSPSNKVTEKGKDVELRCDPISGHTALYWYRQSLGQGLEFLIYFQGNSAPDKSGLPSDRFSAERTGGSVSTLTIQRTQQEDSAVYLCASGTGTDNSPLHFGNGTRLTVT.

This clonotype appeared a single time. CDR3 in amino acids: CASSGEGGTPSYEQYF. CDR3 sequence (DNA): TGTGCCAGCAGCGGGGAGGGGGGGACACCATCCTACGAGCAGTACTTC. The V and J genes are TRBV9 and TRBJ2-7; tentatively, D is TRBD2 (7 bases). Trimming took 3 bases from V and 1 from J, leaving 17 bases between them. The germline V gene has CDR1 SGDLS and CDR2 YYNGEE. The CDR3 sequence is 16 residues long.

V and J are TRBV28 and TRBJ2-4, with 7 nucleotides matching TRBD2. Looked up from germline, CDR1 is MDHEN and CDR2 is SYDVKM. The junction had 13 bases not matched to a gene; V was cut back by 4 bases and J by 7 bases. This CDR3 has 16 amino acids. The CDR3 nucleotides read TGTGCCAGCAGTTGGGGGTCTTTGGGGGAGGGGAACATTCAGTACTTC. Protein: CASSWGSLGEGNIQYF.

The chain employs TRBV5-1 and TRBJ2-1, with TRBD2 matching over 7 bases. Unmatched junction bases numbered 5, after V lost 2 bases and J lost 0 bases. Germline V gene lookup returns CDR1 SGHRS and CDR2 YFSETQ. This CDR3 comprises 16 residues. CDR3 nucleotide sequence: TGCGCCAGCAGCTTTGGGGCGGGAGCCTCCTACAATGAGCAGTTCTTC. Translation: CASSFGAGASYNEQFF.

This clonotype was recorded a few times. V gene TRBV24-1 combines with J gene TRBJ1-2; D possibly corresponds to TRBD1 (5 bases). CDR1 is KGHDR and CDR2 is SFDVKD in the germline V gene. The CDR3 has 15 amino acids. V was cut by 3 bases and J by 4 bases, with 14 bases left in between. The CDR3 spells CATSDPPGRSYGYTF. CDR3 coding DNA: TGTGCCACCAGTGATCCCCCGGGACGGTCCTATGGCTACACCTTC.